The 8 T cell receptor beta chains listed next were all sequenced from one sample in a study of cytomegalovirus exposure and HLA in healthy donors. The primer mix had 60 Vbeta and 13 Jbeta primers. Assay used: immunoSEQ multiplex PCR; TCRdb lists only in-frame clones, some missing. The table includes approximately 70,000 clones, around three quarters detected once. Sequencing was carried out using PBMCs. The receptors were sampled from a man between 50 and 59 years old in good health and CMV-seronegative.

This sequence joins TRBV2 and TRBJ2-7; possibly TRBD1 for D (6 bases). The germline V and J ends were trimmed by 8 bases and 6 bases, with 17 bases remaining between them. This CDR3 comprises 13 residues. CDR1 SNHLY and CDR2 FYNNEI come from the germline V gene. This CDR3 is CASQGSIAGEQYF. The CDR3 nucleotides read TGTGCCAGCCAGGGGTCAATAGCAGGCGAGCAGTACTTC.

The J gene is TRBJ2-2, the V gene TRBV5-1; D might be TRBD2 (7 bases). CDR1 is SGHRS, CDR2 YFSETQ, per germline. CDR3 size: 15 residues. The ends were cut back, 0 bases at V and 5 bases at J, with 11 bases in the middle. Here the CDR3 reads CASSLAGGLTGELFF. Here the CDR3 DNA reads TGCGCCAGCAGCTTGGCCGGGGGGCTAACCGGGGAGCTGTTTTTT.

J is TRBJ2-1 and V is TRBV11-3; 8 nucleotides agree with TRBD2. The CDR3 has 13 residues. The V gene's germline CDR1 is SGHNT and CDR2 YENEEA. After removal of 5 bases from V and 8 bases from J, the junction contained 5 bases not matched to a gene. CDR3 bases: TGTGCCAGCAGCCGCCGGGAGGGGGATGAGCAGTTCTTC. It is translated as CASSRREGDEQFF.

The CDR3 reads CASGLSGGGANEQFF. The DNA for the CDR3 is TGTGCTAGTGGTTTGTCTGGCGGGGGGGCTAATGAGCAGTTCTTC. This chain uses TRBV12-5 with TRBJ2-1; 9 bases agree with TRBD2. Germline loops: CDR1 LGHNT, CDR2 FRNRAP. V shed 2 bases and J 7 bases; nucleotides not matched to a gene: 6. This CDR3 contains 15 residues.

The rearrangement uses TRBV15 and TRBJ1-2; 7 nucleotides match TRBD1. The trim removed 3 bases at V and 8 bases at J, leaving 9 bases unmatched. The germline V gene has CDR1 LNHNV and CDR2 YYDKDF (reference sequence). There are 14 residues in the CDR3. CDR3 DNA: TGTGCCACCAGCAGGGAGCTCACAGGGGACGGCTACACCTTC. Encoded protein: CATSRELTGDGYTF.

V usage is TRBV19 and J usage is TRBJ1-2; 10 bases are a match to TRBD1. The CDR3 extends over 15 amino acids. V lost 4 bases to trimming and J lost 4 bases; unmatched junction nucleotides: 6. Germline V gene lookup returns CDR1 LNHDA and CDR2 SQIVND (reference sequence). CDR3 amino acids: CASSTDRGLGYGYTF. CDR3 in DNA: TGTGCCAGTAGTACCGACAGGGGGCTGGGCTATGGCTACACCTTC.

The chain combines TRBV19 with TRBJ2-3; D unclear. CDR3 length equals 11 residues. CDR1 is LNHDA and CDR2 is SQIVND in the germline V gene (reference sequence). Trimming cost V 6 bases and J 2 bases, with 3 bases left between them. The CDR3 reads CASSFTDTQYF. CDR3 sequence (DNA): TGTGCCAGTAGCTTCACAGATACGCAGTATTTT.

The V call is TRBV6-5, the J call TRBJ2-7, with 7 bases identical to TRBD1. Trimming at V came to 4 bases and at J to 2 bases, leaving 2 bases not matched to a gene. CDR1 and CDR2 (germline): MNHEY, SVGAGI. The CDR3 sequence is 13 residues long. The CDR3 sequence: CASSWGQTYEQYF. CDR3 nucleotides: TGTGCCAGCAGTTGGGGACAGACCTACGAGCAGTACTTC.